This T cell receptor beta chain was captured in a study of T cell repertoires in cytomegalovirus infection. Overall study results and limits: CMV-specific TCR beta clonotypes restricted by HLA-C were the ones dominating the ex vivo response.

Regarding this clonotype: Its antigen remains unknown.

TCRdb re-called the reads with MiXCR, one entry per CDR3 protein. The sample includes some 680,000 distinct CDR3 sequences, 35% seen only once; the top ten take 2.5% to 3%. Per germline, CDR1 DFQATT and CDR2 SNEGSKA (reference sequence). Between the trimmed V and J ends, which lost 4 bases and 6 bases, there was a span of 13 bases. The CDR3 has 12 amino acids. Sequencing was performed on PBMCs. This clonotype was sampled from a human donor in good health (CMV status not recorded). Some clones in this sample may be carry-over from other donors' samples. The rearrangement joins TRBV20-1 to TRBJ2-7; D is perhaps TRBD2 (5 bases). This CDR3 reads CSAKVGATEQYF. CDR3 nucleotide sequence: TGCAGTGCTAAGGTGGGAGCGACCGAGCAGTACTTC.